The entry below describes one T cell receptor (beta chain). This record comes from a study of blood T cell repertoires in COVID-19. Study information: Specimens from acute and convalescent COVID-19 originated in the United States, Italy and Spain. In each case, the material was cDNA or gDNA derived from T cells, B-cell-depleted T cells, or PBMCs.

The junction had 10 bases not matched to a gene; V was cut back by 11 bases and J by 5 bases. Germline V gives CDR1 KGHDR, CDR2 SFDVKD. The CDR3 runs to 13 residues. In the study's own analysis: From reference gene primer amplification, estimates of nucleated cell counts were derived. TCRdb keeps only in-frame clones here, not all; method: immunoSEQ multiplex PCR. V and J calls plus clone size are reproduced from that table; the DNA served to infer D and trimming. Counted here are roughly 170,000 clones, approximately 80% occurring once; the ten biggest clones make up 6% to 8.5%. The chain joins TRBV24-1 to TRBJ2-5; TRBD2 aligns across 7 bases. This sequence was found in a human donor in a cohort sampled during active COVID-19. Sequencing was performed on peripheral blood. The CDR3 sequence: CAIGLDRWETQYF. CDR3 DNA sequence: TGTGCCATCGGACTAGACCGATGGGAGACCCAGTACTTC.